This is a list of T cell receptor beta chains from one sample in a study of identical twins. TCRdb reprocessed the 5' RACE reads via MiXCR and lists one record per CDR3 protein. The sample contains approximately 240,000 distinct CDR3 sequences, about 14% of which appear only once. The sequencing sample was made of memory (CD45RO+) T cells sorted from blood. These receptors originate from a woman between 18 and 29 years old in good health. Both conserved end residues are part of each CDR3. The order of the fields is J gene, clone size, V gene, D gene, CDR3 protein, CDR3 DNA. A D gene is named only where the DNA matches it firmly. Expanded clones are given a class, and other clones once, few, many or no size at all.

TRBJ2-7 - TRBV11-2 - CASSYGRSYEQYF TGTGCCAGCAGCTACGGCCGCTCCTACGAGCAGTACTTC
TRBJ2-1 few TRBV2 TRBD2 CASRVAGGSNEQFF TGTGCCAGCAGGGTAGCGGGAGGATCAAATGAGCAGTTCTTC
TRBJ1-5 few TRBV2 - CASSVTRSGNNQPQHF TGTGCCAGCAGTGTGACCAGGTCGGGGAACAATCAGCCCCAGCATTTT
TRBJ2-7 few TRBV5-5 TRBD1 CASNQYRGIWYF TGTGCCAGCAACCAATACAGGGGCATTTGGTACTTC
TRBJ2-1 few TRBV20-1 TRBD2 CSAMPLAGGLFYNEQFF TGCAGTGCTATGCCGCTAGCGGGGGGGCTCTTCTACAATGAGCAGTTCTTC
TRBJ1-1 many TRBV7-9 - CASSPTVLNTEAFF TGTGCCAGCAGCCCGACAGTCCTGAACACTGAAGCTTTCTTT
TRBJ1-2 - TRBV7-2 - CASSTQGRGVGYTF TGTGCCAGCAGCACACAGGGTAGGGGAGTTGGCTACACCTTC
TRBJ1-1 few TRBV5-1 - CASNPGGYGNTEAFF TGCGCCAGCAACCCCGGGGGTTATGGTAACACTGAAGCTTTCTTT
TRBJ2-2 many TRBV7-8 - CASSLASGANTGELFF TGTGCCAGCAGCTTAGCGTCCGGAGCGAACACCGGGGAGCTGTTTTTT
TRBJ2-3 few TRBV7-2 TRBD2 CASSGGLAGAEF TGTGCCAGCAGCGGGGGACTAGCGGGAGCAGAGTTT
TRBJ1-1 - TRBV19 - CASSIGAVNTEAFF TGTGCCAGTAGTATCGGGGCCGTGAACACTGAAGCTTTCTTT
TRBJ2-3 - TRBV29-1 TRBD2 CSAPGLAGPTDTQYF TGCAGCGCCCCCGGACTAGCGGGGCCCACAGATACGCAGTATTTT
TRBJ2-3 few TRBV7-6 TRBD2 CASSLVAGAPDTQYF TGTGCCAGCAGCTTAGTAGCGGGAGCCCCAGATACGCAGTATTTT
TRBJ2-1 - TRBV7-9 TRBD1 CASSLVTGGPSEQFF TGTGCCAGCAGCTTAGTGACAGGGGGCCCTTCAGAGCAGTTCTTC
TRBJ2-3 - TRBV7-9 TRBD2 CASSAGTSGGPGDTQYF TGTGCCAGCAGCGCCGGGACTAGCGGGGGACCTGGGGATACGCAGTATTTT
TRBJ1-1 - TRBV27 - CASSFVYGGTEAFF TGTGCCAGCAGTTTTGTGTATGGGGGCACTGAAGCTTTCTTT
TRBJ1-2 few TRBV12-3/TRBV12-4 - CASSSVRGGYTF TGTGCCAGCAGTTCCGTCAGGGGTGGCTACACCTTC
TRBJ2-6 few TRBV3-1 - CASSHLWQGSGANVLTF TGTGCCAGCAGCCACCTCTGGCAGGGCTCTGGGGCCAACGTCCTGACTTTC
TRBJ1-1 - TRBV20-1 TRBD1 CSAGQGLTEAFF TGCAGTGCTGGACAGGGGCTTACTGAAGCTTTCTTT
TRBJ2-1 few TRBV29-1 TRBD2 CSVALAGAEFF TGCAGCGTCGCCCTAGCGGGAGCGGAGTTCTTC
TRBJ2-3 - TRBV6-5 - CASRYVDTQYF TGTGCCAGCAGATACGTGGATACGCAGTATTTT
TRBJ2-3 - TRBV2 - CASNSFSGLKYF TGTGCCAGCAATTCCTTTTCGGGACTCAAGTATTTT
TRBJ2-2 - TRBV20-1 TRBD2 CSARALAGGQYTGELFF TGCAGTGCTAGAGCCCTAGCGGGGGGCCAATACACCGGGGAGCTGTTTTTT
TRBJ2-1 few TRBV15 - CATSRGGTNNEQFF TGTGCCACCAGCAGAGGGGGCACAAACAATGAGCAGTTCTTC